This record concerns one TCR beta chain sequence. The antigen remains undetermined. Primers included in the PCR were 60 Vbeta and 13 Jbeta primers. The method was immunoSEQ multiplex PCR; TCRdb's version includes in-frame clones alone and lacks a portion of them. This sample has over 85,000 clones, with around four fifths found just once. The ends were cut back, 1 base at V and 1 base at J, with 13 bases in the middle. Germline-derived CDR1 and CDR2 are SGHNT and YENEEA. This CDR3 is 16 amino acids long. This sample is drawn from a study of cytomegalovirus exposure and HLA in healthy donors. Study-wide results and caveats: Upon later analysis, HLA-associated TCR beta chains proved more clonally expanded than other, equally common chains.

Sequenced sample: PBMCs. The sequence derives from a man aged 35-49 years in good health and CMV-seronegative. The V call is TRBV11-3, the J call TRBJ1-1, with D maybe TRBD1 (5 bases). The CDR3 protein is CASSLGQGRENTEAFF. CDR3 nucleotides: TGTGCCAGCAGCTTAGGGCAGGGCAGAGAGAACACTGAAGCTTTCTTT.